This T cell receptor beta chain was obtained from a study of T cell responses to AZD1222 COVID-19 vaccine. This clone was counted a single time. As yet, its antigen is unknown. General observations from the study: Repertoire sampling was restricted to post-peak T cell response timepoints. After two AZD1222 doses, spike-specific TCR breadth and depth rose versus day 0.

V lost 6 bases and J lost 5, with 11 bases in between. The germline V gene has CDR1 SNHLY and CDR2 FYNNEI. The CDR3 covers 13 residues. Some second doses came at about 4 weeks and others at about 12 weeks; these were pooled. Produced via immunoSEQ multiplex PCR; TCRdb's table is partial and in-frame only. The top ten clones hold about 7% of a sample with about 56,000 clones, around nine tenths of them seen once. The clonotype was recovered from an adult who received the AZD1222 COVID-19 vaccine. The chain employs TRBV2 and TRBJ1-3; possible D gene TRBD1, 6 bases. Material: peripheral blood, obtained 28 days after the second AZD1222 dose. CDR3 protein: CASRRQERNTIYF. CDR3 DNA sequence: TGTGCCAGCAGACGACAGGAAAGAAACACCATATATTTT.